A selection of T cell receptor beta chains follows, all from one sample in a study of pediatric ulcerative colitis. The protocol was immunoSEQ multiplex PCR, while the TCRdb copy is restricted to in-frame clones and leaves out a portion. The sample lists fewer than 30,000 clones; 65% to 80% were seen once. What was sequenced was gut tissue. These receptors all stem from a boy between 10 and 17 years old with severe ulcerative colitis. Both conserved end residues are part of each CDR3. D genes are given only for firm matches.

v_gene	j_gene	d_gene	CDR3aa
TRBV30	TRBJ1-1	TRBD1	CAWSVRDSARF
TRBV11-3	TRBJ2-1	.	CASSLTADNEQFF
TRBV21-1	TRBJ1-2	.	CASSPRDPRNGYTF
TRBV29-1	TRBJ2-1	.	CSVTYWRISYNEQFF
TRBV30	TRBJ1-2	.	CAWSVPQGGGYTF
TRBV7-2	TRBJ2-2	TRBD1	CASSIRTGQATGELFF
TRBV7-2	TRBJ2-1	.	CASSLDRYNEQFF
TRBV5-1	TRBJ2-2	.	CASSLETSLSTGELFF
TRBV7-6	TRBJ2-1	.	CASSRPGGTNSSYNEQFF
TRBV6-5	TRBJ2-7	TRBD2	CASSYRGGQYF
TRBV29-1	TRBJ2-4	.	CSVEEGENIQYF
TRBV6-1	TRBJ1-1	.	CASSHKSLNTEAFF
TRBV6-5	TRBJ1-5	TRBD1	CASSTGDRGLQPQHF